The present T cell receptor beta chain was sequenced within a study of OX40 agonist ivuxolimab in advanced cancers. For the study in its entirety: Ivuxolimab was a fully human IgG2 agonistic monoclonal antibody targeting the costimulatory receptor OX40 (CD134). The paper describes the monotherapy dose-escalation part (N ≈ 52 patients) of the phase I trial of ivuxolimab. The dose-escalation cohort was about 83% male with a mean age of around 62 years, ranging from roughly 20 to 80. Among the 50 to 55 dose-escalation patients, some 20 had hepatocellular carcinoma, 15 or so melanoma, 9 renal cell carcinoma and 9 head and neck cancer. The purpose of peripheral TCRbeta sequencing was to test whether ivuxolimab changed TCR sequence diversity and led to clonal T-cell expansion. Patients were allowed to have had prior anti-PD-1, anti-PD-L1 or anti-CTLA-4 therapy, and 40% to 45% of the dose-escalation patients had previously received checkpoint inhibitors. Intravenous ivuxolimab was administered to patients every 2 weeks at six dose levels: 0.01, 0.1, 0.3, 1.5, 3 and 10 mg/kg. Partial responses occurred in three dose-escalation patients: two with cutaneous melanoma and one with hepatocellular carcinoma.

Patients with a history of autoimmune disease or receiving systemic immunosuppression were excluded from the trial. In every dose cohort, peripheral blood was drawn for TCR sequencing at baseline, cycle 4 day 1, and cycle 7 day 1. The samples were taken from a phase I, first-in-human, multicenter, open-label dose-escalation trial of ivuxolimab. Adults with locally advanced or metastatic head and neck squamous cell, hepatocellular, melanoma or renal cell carcinoma were enrolled in the trial. CD4+ and CD8+ T cells were sorted separately from peripheral blood before TCR sequencing. V is cut by 0 bases and J by 0 bases, and the space between the germline ends is 13 bases. Including the terminal cysteine and phenylalanine, the CDR3 comprises 17 residues. Kept here is only the CDR3 DNA, which spans 51 bases and is read in frame from base 1. For CDR1 and CDR2, the germline V gene lists SGDLS and YYNGEE.

Overall study outcomes, separate from this receptor: After ivuxolimab, expanded clones were on average more numerous among CD8+ T cells than among CD4+ T cells. At doses from 0.1 to 3.0 mg/kg, clonal expansion was seen in both CD4+ and CD8+ blood T cells between baseline and week 6. Low levels of normalized T-cell clonal expansion were also seen in some nonresponding patients. The antigen specificity of the clonally expanded peripheral T cells was not determined. In partial responders in the 0.1-3.0 mg/kg groups, normalized peripheral clonal expansion was found to be among the lowest, especially among CD8+ T cells.

Genomic DNA was isolated from the sorted cells so that the TCRbeta CDR3 region could be sequenced. The immunoSEQ Assay was used for sequencing of TCRbeta CDR3 regions. TCRdb limited this immuneACCESS table to in-frame rearrangements with V and J called. A share of clones is missing; checked studies link under half to unresolved V genes, and the rest is unexplained. The sample table lists under 50,000 clones, around 86% of them with a count of one. The leading ten clones occupy just under 15% of the sample. Worth noting for this clone: The antigen this receptor binds is unknown. Base qualities are not provided; no much larger clone lies one nucleotide away.

Here the chain combines TRBV9 and TRBJ2-1, with the D assignment possibly TRBD1 or TRBD2, given 5 matching bases for each. Here the sequenced sample was CD4+ or CD8+ T cells sorted from blood, taken in a trial of the OX40 agonist ivuxolimab. The TCR originated in an adult with an advanced solid tumor such as melanoma, head and neck, liver or kidney cancer. The CDR3: CASSVENEGSSYNEQFF. The nucleotides read TGTGCCAGCAGCGTAGAAAATGAGGGGAGCTCCTACAATGAGCAGTTCTTC.